A single T cell receptor (beta chain) is shown here with its context. Its antigen is unidentified. The data are from a study of tumor-infiltrating lymphocytes in primary liver carcinoma. Study overall: Both sexes were represented among patients, who were 30 to 69 years old.

Germline DNA was also extracted, and blood RNA derived from unsorted whole blood. V was pared by 5 bases and J by 5 bases, with 12 bases between. CDR1 is MDHEN, CDR2 SYDVKM, per germline. The CDR3 sequence is 14 residues long. A constant-region primer primed TCR beta cDNA synthesis from roughly 510 ng of total RNA. Slightly modified ARM-PCR with three nested multiplex PCR rounds yielded TCR beta libraries. TRBV1-TRBV30 forward primers paired with a C-beta reverse primer drove the first two PCR rounds, about 11 cycles each. TCRdb re-called the multiplex PCR reads through MiXCR, storing one row per CDR3 protein. Of fewer than 400,000 distinct CDR3 sequences listed, 58% are singletons. Regarding the study as a whole: There was no comparison of CD4+ and CD8+ repertoires, as samples were bulk unsorted. Lower overlap was observed for tumor-adjacent and tumor-blood pairs relative to tumor region pairs. Compared with blood, tumor repertoires held significantly more in their top 250 clones.

The rearrangement uses TRBV28 and TRBJ2-2, with a weak D call TRBD2 (6 bases). The TCR sequence derives from a woman aged 25 to 45 with primary liver carcinoma and hepatitis B virus infection. The sequenced material came from peripheral blood. CDR3 bases: TGTGCCAGCAGTCTCGGGCGGGAAACCGGGGAGCTGTTTTTT. Translated: CASSLGRETGELFF.